This TCR beta chain was profiled in a study of beta chain features in type 1 diabetes. Turning to the study itself: Examination covered roughly 100,000,000 sorted cells spanning all samples. Study conclusions and caveats: In all four CD4+ subsets, TCRB CDR3 length was significantly, moderately reduced in type 1 diabetes.

Expressed TCRB transcripts got sequenced, as all isolated RNA was reverse transcribed. Here immunoSEQ multiplex PCR was the method, and the copy in TCRdb shows in-frame clones only, minus some. The sample yields 300,000 to 350,000 clones, approximately 13% seen once. Concerning this clone itself: Its antigen is unidentified.

Germline V CDR1 and CDR2: SGHTA, FQGNSA. This CDR3 spans 13 amino acids. V shed 11 bases, J shed 5 bases, and the junction held 9 bases outside the gene matches. Staining for CD45RO/CCR7/CD25/CD127/CD95/CD27 allowed sorting of CD4+ naive, central memory, regulatory and stem cell-like memory cells. The specimen sequenced was naive CD4+ T cells from blood. The J gene is TRBJ2-3, the V gene TRBV7-2; TRBD2 aligns across 8 bases. This clonotype was sampled from a woman younger than 35 with type 1 diabetes. CDR3 protein: CALGSGRRDTQYF. In nucleotides, the CDR3 is TGTGCCCTAGGAAGCGGGAGAAGAGATACGCAGTATTTT.